The 23 T cell receptor beta chains in this list originate from one sample, sequenced in a study of T-cell memory formation after mild COVID-19. TCRdb passed the 5' RACE reads through MiXCR, listing each CDR3 protein once. Counted here are 550,000 to 600,000 distinct CDR3 sequences, approximately 15% occurring once; the ten biggest clones make up roughly 8%. Sequencing was performed on PBMCs or a T cell subset sorted from them (not recorded which). The receptors here all came from an adult woman who had mild COVID-19 (a few samples of this study predate the infection). Cell type and time point are not known.

This clonotype was counted ten times or more. This chain links TRBV5-4 with TRBJ2-1; D could derive from TRBD1 or TRBD2 (5 bases each). With 4 bases removed from V and 0 bases from J, the gap between germline ends came to 20 bases. Germline V lookup: CDR1 SGHNT, CDR2 YYREEE (reference sequence). The CDR3 covers 18 residues. CDR3 sequence reads: CASSPGPRRISSYNEQFF. Here the CDR3 DNA reads TGTGCCAGCAGCCCGGGACCCCGCCGGATCAGCTCCTACAATGAGCAGTTCTTC.

This clonotype was detected only a few times. The V gene is TRBV6-5, the J gene TRBJ1-3, with a tentative D call TRBD1 (6 bases). Germline V gives CDR1 MNHEY, CDR2 SVGAGI. The V end was cut by 6 bases, the J end by 2 bases, with 11 bases between. The CDR3 length is 14 residues. The CDR3 nucleotides are TGTGCCAGCAGGACAGGCTCAACTGGAAACACCATATATTTT. This encodes CASRTGSTGNTIYF.

A few counts support this clonotype. This sequence joins TRBV6-2 or TRBV6-3 and TRBJ2-5, with a possible D match to TRBD1 (6 bases). Germline CDR1 reads MNHEY; CDR2 reads SVGEGT. The CDR3 runs 15 residues. Trimming removed 2 bases at V and 2 bases at J, with 12 bases between. In DNA, the CDR3 is TGTGCCAGCAGTTACGGGCCAGGGGAACAAGAGACCCAGTACTTC. Translated: CASSYGPGEQETQYF.

This clonotype has only a few counts. The rearrangement uses TRBV7-9 and TRBJ2-3; TRBD2 matches at 13 bases. J was trimmed by 0 bases and V by 3 bases; bases with no gene match: 6. The CDR3 sequence is 18 residues long. CDR1 is SEHNR, CDR2 FQNEAQ, per germline (reference sequence). The CDR3 nucleotides read TGTGCCAGCAGCTTTCGACTAGCGGGAGGCTTTAGCACAGATACGCAGTATTTT. Its translation is CASSFRLAGGFSTDTQYF. The variable domain in full, completed from reference TRBV7-9 and TRBJ2-3, reads DTGVSQNPRHKITKRGQNVTFRCDPISEHNRLYWYRQTLGQGPEFLTYFQNEAQLEKSRLLSDRFSAERPKGSFSTLEIQRTEQGDSAMYLCASSFRLAGGFSTDTQYFGPGTRLTVL.

The rearrangement uses TRBV9 and TRBJ2-3; D perhaps matches TRBD2 (6 bases). The ends were cut back, 0 bases at V and 0 bases at J, with 11 bases in the middle. This CDR3 has 16 residues. Germline V CDR1 and CDR2: SGDLS, YYNGEE. The CDR3 DNA reads TGTGCCAGCAGCGTAGATGGGCGGGGAAGCACAGATACGCAGTATTTT. Translating gives CASSVDGRGSTDTQYF.

This clonotype has a count of ten or more. The rearrangement uses TRBV7-2 and TRBJ2-1, with 12 bases identical to TRBD2. Per the germline V gene, CDR1 is SGHTA and CDR2 is FQGNSA. V trimming: 4 bases; J trimming: 2 bases; junction bases outside the gene matches: 3. This CDR3 has 16 amino acids. The CDR3 spells CASSSRLAGAYNEQFF. CDR3 in DNA: TGTGCCAGCAGCTCTAGACTAGCGGGGGCCTACAATGAGCAGTTCTTC.

This clonotype came up a few times. This rearrangement joins TRBV28 to TRBJ2-7; 8 bases match TRBD2. Trimming took 3 bases from V and 2 from J; bases not matched to a gene: 3. The CDR3 has 14 amino acids. Germline V gene sequence: CDR1 MDHEN, CDR2 SYDVKM. The CDR3: CASSFTGRAYEQYF. The CDR3 region has the DNA TGTGCCAGCAGTTTCACCGGGAGGGCCTACGAGCAGTACTTC.

The table lists this clonotype with a few counts. The rearrangement uses TRBV12-3 or TRBV12-4 and TRBJ1-2; the D gene is possibly TRBD1 (6 bases). V lost 8 bases, J lost 4 bases, and 14 bases lay in between. This CDR3 is 13 amino acids long. CDR3 amino acids: CASGTTGTYGYTF. The CDR3 DNA reads as TGTGCCAGCGGAACGACAGGAACCTATGGCTACACCTTC.

The chain employs TRBV20-1 and TRBJ1-5; D gene uncertain. Germline CDR1 and CDR2: DFQATT and SNEGSKA (reference sequence). This CDR3 has 15 residues. Trimming stripped 5 bases from V and 4 bases from J, with 18 bases between. The CDR3 loop reads CSARTVGNGNQPQHF. The CDR3 nucleotides are TGCAGTGCTCGAACGGTGGGTAATGGTAATCAGCCCCAGCATTTT.

This clonotype was seen more than once but under ten times. The rearrangement uses TRBV12-3 or TRBV12-4 and TRBJ1-2, with D perhaps TRBD1 (6 bases). V dropped 4 bases and J dropped 8 bases, with 14 bases sitting between them. The CDR3 consists of 13 residues. The CDR3 region has the DNA TGTGCCAGCAGTTCCTCTTGGGGGGCAGGCTACACCTTC. Translation gives CASSSSWGAGYTF.

This clonotype was picked up many times. V is TRBV7-9 and J is TRBJ2-7; D is uncertain. Trimming cost V 1 base and J 2 bases, with 9 bases left between them. CDR1 and CDR2 from the germline V gene are SEHNR and FQNEAQ (reference sequence). The CDR3 spans 14 residues. CDR3: CASSLGNAAYEQYF. The CDR3 nucleotides read TGTGCCAGCAGCTTAGGGAACGCCGCCTACGAGCAGTACTTC.

This clonotype was observed a few times. The rearrangement uses TRBV4-3 and TRBJ2-6; a possible D gene is TRBD1 (5 bases). Germline values: CDR1 LGHNA, CDR2 YSLEER. The CDR3 has 17 amino acids. Trimming shortened V by 3 bases and J by 0 bases, and 12 bases separated the two germline ends. The CDR3 region is CASSQAFDSSGANVLTF. The CDR3 DNA reads as TGCGCCAGCAGCCAGGCCTTTGACAGCTCTGGGGCCAACGTCCTGACTTTC.

This clonotype was detected only a few times. This sequence joins TRBV6-5 and TRBJ2-2, with 9 bases identical to TRBD2. The CDR3 has 17 amino acids. J gave up 7 bases and V 0 bases, and 9 bases lay outside the gene matches. Per the germline V gene, CDR1 is MNHEY and CDR2 is SVGAGI. The CDR3 reads CASSYSGGGALNGELFF. The CDR3 bases are TGTGCCAGCAGTTACTCCGGCGGGGGGGCGTTAAACGGGGAGCTGTTTTTT.

This rearrangement joins TRBV5-5 to TRBJ2-1, with a weak D call TRBD2 (5 bases). In germline, CDR1 is SGHKS, CDR2 YYEKEE (reference sequence). CDR3 length: 17 residues. V lost 0 bases, J lost 0 bases, and 13 bases lay in between. In nucleotides, the CDR3 is TGTGCCAGCAGCTTGGCGGGAACGCCCGGCTCCTACAATGAGCAGTTCTTC. Its protein product is CASSLAGTPGSYNEQFF.

This clonotype came up a few times. CDR3 nucleotide sequence: TGTGCCAGCAGTCCCTGGGACAGGGGATCCTACGAGCAGTACTTC. It specifies CASSPWDRGSYEQYF. The chain couples TRBV12-3 or TRBV12-4 to TRBJ2-7, with 10 bases matching TRBD1. V shed 5 bases, J shed 1 base, and the junction held 5 bases outside the gene matches. This CDR3 has 15 amino acids.

This clonotype was observed at least ten times. The rearrangement joins TRBV27 to TRBJ1-6, with a weak D call TRBD1 (5 bases). Germline CDR1 is MNHEY and CDR2 is SMNVEV (reference sequence). The CDR3 runs to 14 residues. V gave up 2 bases and J gave up 5 bases, with 7 bases separating them. The CDR3 spells CASSLPGDNSPLHF. In DNA, the CDR3 is TGTGCCAGCAGTTTACCGGGGGATAATTCACCCCTCCACTTT.

The genes are TRBV25-1 and TRBJ2-5; 8 bases are a match to TRBD1. The CDR3 runs 17 residues. In germline, CDR1 is MGHDK, CDR2 SYGVNS. V shed 1 base, J shed 4 bases, and the junction held 11 bases outside the gene matches. The CDR3 coding sequence is TGTGCCAGCAGTGAATCAGGGCAGGGGGCCTTGGGAGAGACCCAGTACTTC. Translating it yields CASSESGQGALGETQYF. Filled out from reference TRBV25-1 and TRBJ2-5, the complete variable domain reads EADIYQTPRYLVIGTGKKITLECSQTMGHDKMYWYQQDPGMELHLIHYSYGVNSTEKGDLSSESTVSRIRTEHFPLTLESARPSHTSQYLCASSESGQGALGETQYFGPGTRLLVL.

V usage is TRBV12-3 or TRBV12-4 and J usage is TRBJ2-7; D gene unclear. This CDR3 is built from 14 residues. Trimming pared 4 bases from V and 7 bases from J, leaving 17 bases between. CDR3 sequence reads: CASSSPGRVGEQYF. DNA for the CDR3: TGTGCCAGCAGTTCACCGGGCCGCGTAGGGGAGCAGTACTTC.

This clonotype has just a few counts. This chain links TRBV7-2 with TRBJ2-1; TRBD2 matches 12 bases. V dropped 5 bases and J dropped 10; count of bases not matched to a gene: 9. Per the germline V gene, CDR1 is SGHTA and CDR2 is FQGNSA. CDR3 length: 15 residues. In DNA, the CDR3 is TGTGCCAGCAGCCCATGGACTAGCGGGGCCTCGGAGCAGTTCTTC. Protein: CASSPWTSGASEQFF.

In this sample, this clonotype turned up a few times. The chain combines TRBV23-1 with TRBJ2-1; 8 nucleotides align to TRBD2. TRBV23-1 is an ORF; its function is uncertain. V gave up 9 bases and J gave up 7 bases; unmatched junction bases: 14. CDR3 length equals 15 residues. The CDR3 nucleotides read TGCGCCAGTTCCGGAGGGCGGGGGGCCACAAATGAGCAGTTCTTC. Translation: CASSGGRGATNEQFF.

The chain has TRBV5-4 and TRBJ2-2, with no clear D. Germline assignment: CDR1 SGHNT and CDR2 YYREEE (reference sequence). The CDR3 spans 14 residues. V lost 4 bases and J lost 4, with 11 bases in between. Written as DNA, the CDR3 is TGTGCCAGCAGCGAAATACAAAGCACCGGGGAGCTGTTTTTT. Amino acids: CASSEIQSTGELFF.

This clonotype turned up a few times. The chain has TRBV2 and TRBJ2-3; 9 nucleotides match TRBD2. Germline CDR1 is SNHLY and CDR2 is FYNNEI. There are 17 residues in the CDR3. Trimming removed 3 bases from V and 2 bases from J; junction bases left unmatched: 9. The CDR3 protein is CASSDLASSGNTDTQYF. As DNA, the CDR3 is TGTGCCAGCAGTGATTTGGCGTCTAGCGGGAACACAGATACGCAGTATTTT.

This rearrangement joins TRBV4-3 to TRBJ1-2; a possible D gene is TRBD1 (5 bases). CDR1 LGHNA and CDR2 YSLEER come from the germline V gene. CDR3 size: 14 residues. The V and J ends lost 0 bases and 5 bases respectively, with 10 bases between them. CDR3 in amino acids: CASSQDRGGYGYTF. The CDR3 DNA reads as TGCGCCAGCAGCCAAGATCGGGGGGGGTATGGCTACACCTTC.